This record concerns one TCR beta chain sequence. The data were taken from a study of PD-L1 blockade in urothelial cancer. Time point reported: peripheral blood 6 weeks after treatment start. The V segment lost 2 bases and the J segment 0 bases; nucleotides outside the gene matches: 3. The CDR3 runs to 17 residues. In germline, CDR1 is KGHSH, CDR2 LQKENI. Synthetic templates analogous to TCR were spiked into all PCRs individually. Clones were sequenced by immunoSEQ multiplex PCR, and TCRdb holds only the in-frame ones, with some missing. The sample consists of 95,000 to 150,000 clones, more than 70% of them appearing once.

The chain has TRBV18 and TRBJ2-2, with TRBD2 identical over 10 bases. This receptor was identified in a man over 45 with urothelial cancer. The specimen comprised PBMCs, sampled around atezolizumab (anti-PD-L1) treatment. Here the CDR3 DNA reads TGTGCCAGCTCACCAGGGCTAGCGGGAGCGAACACCGGGGAGCTGTTTTTT. Translation: CASSPGLAGANTGELFF.